This TCR beta chain stems from a study of blood T cells in healthy people across ages. Study-wide results and caveats: The long-lived group displayed more naive CD4+ cells, plus higher diversity, than the aged donors did.

Using a J-beta primer mix together with a sample-barcoded 5' primer, a second PCR was run for roughly 7 to 11 cycles. TCRdb passed the 5' RACE reads through MiXCR, listing each CDR3 protein once. The profile shows 700,000 or so distinct CDR3 sequences, 20% to 25% of them singletons. This clonotype was recorded a few times. The antigen is unknown. Sequencing used blood. This receptor was obtained from a man in his 70s in good health.

The CDR3 sequence: CASIRTGLSPGANVLTF. CDR3 DNA: TGTGCCAGCATCCGGACAGGGTTAAGTCCTGGGGCCAACGTCCTGACTTTC. The chain carries TRBV5-5 and TRBJ2-6; TRBD1 matches at 8 bases. Germline lookup yields CDR1 SGHKS and CDR2 YYEKEE (reference sequence). V was clipped by 6 bases and J by 2 bases; unmatched bases: 10. The CDR3 spans 17 residues.